This T cell receptor beta chain was retrieved from a study of persistence of HIV-infected CD4 T cells. Looking at the study overall: Anti-CD3/anti-CD28 stimulation activated a higher proportion of cells than antigen stimulation, with lower memory fraction. Findings and limits, study-wide: Bulk TCR data could not be restricted to HIV-1-infected CMV-responding cells. CMV- and Gag-responding cells had lower TCRbeta richness than CD3/CD28-responding cells.

Sequencing used immunoSEQ version 4 in survey mode. Only in-frame clones appear in the TCRdb table, and some are missing; sequencing was by immunoSEQ multiplex PCR. Of roughly 35,000 clones in the sample, about 87% were seen once. This clone was detected once. Its cognate antigen is unknown. This CDR3 spans 13 amino acids. The germline V gene has CDR1 MNHNS and CDR2 SASEGT. Unmatched junction bases numbered 4, after V lost 7 bases and J lost 4 bases. Cells were stimulated nonspecifically with anti-CD3/anti-CD28 magnetic beads. Sorting of responding CD4+ T cells relied on upregulated CD40 ligand together with CD69.

The sample consisted of CD4+ T cells sorted from PBMCs after approximately 20-hour stimulation, taken from a patient who received antiretroviral therapy. The rearrangement uses TRBV6-1 and TRBJ1-1, with 9 nucleotides matching TRBD1. This clonotype originated in an adult man with HIV who was CMV-seropositive. CDR3 amino acids: CASTRTGATEAFF. The CDR3 region has the DNA TGTGCCAGCACAAGGACAGGGGCCACTGAAGCTTTCTTT.